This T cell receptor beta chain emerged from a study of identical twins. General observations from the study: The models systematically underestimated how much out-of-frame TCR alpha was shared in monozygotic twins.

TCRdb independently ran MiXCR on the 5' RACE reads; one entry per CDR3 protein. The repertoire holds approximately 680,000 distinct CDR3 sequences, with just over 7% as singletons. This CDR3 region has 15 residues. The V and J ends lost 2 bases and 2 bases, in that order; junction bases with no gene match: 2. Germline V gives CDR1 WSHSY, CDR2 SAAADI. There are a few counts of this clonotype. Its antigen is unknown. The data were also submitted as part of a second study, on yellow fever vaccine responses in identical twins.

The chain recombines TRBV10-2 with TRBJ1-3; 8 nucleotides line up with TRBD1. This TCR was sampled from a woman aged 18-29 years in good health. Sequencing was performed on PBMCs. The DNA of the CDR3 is TGCGCCAGCAGTGAGCAGGGGGCGCCTGGAAACACCATATATTTT. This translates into CASSEQGAPGNTIYF.